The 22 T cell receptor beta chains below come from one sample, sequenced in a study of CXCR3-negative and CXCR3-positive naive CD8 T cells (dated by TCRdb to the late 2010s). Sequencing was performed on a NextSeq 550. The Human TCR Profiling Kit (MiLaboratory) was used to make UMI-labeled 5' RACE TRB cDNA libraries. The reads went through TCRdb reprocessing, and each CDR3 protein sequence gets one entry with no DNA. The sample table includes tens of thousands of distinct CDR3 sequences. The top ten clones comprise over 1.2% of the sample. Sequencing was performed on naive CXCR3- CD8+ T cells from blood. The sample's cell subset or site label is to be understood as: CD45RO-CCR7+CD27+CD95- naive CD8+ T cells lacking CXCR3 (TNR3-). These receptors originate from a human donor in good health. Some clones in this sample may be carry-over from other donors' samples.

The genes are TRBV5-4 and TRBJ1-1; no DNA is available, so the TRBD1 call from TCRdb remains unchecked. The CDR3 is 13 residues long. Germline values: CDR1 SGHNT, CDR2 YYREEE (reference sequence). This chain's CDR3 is CASSLAGATEAFF.

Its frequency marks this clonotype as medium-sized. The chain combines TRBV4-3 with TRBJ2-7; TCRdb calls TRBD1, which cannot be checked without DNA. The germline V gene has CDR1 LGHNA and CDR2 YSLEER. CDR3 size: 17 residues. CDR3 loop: CASSHLSGRRGAYEQYF.

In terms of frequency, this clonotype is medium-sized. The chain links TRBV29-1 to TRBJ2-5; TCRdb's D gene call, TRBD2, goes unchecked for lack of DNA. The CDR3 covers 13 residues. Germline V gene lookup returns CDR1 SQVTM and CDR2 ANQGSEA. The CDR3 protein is CSGKTGRQETQYF. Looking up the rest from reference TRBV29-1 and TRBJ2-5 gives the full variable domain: SAVISQKPSRDICQRGTSLTIQCQVDSQVTMMFWYRQQPGQSLTLIATANQGSEATYESGFVIDKFPISRPNLTFSTLTVSNMSPEDSSIYLCSGKTGRQETQYFGPGTRLLVL.

CDR3 region: CASTTGQETQYF. The chain links TRBV6-6 to TRBJ2-5; TCRdb's assignment of TRBD1 cannot be checked, as there is no DNA. The CDR3 sequence is 12 residues long. Germline V gene sequence: CDR1 MNHNY, CDR2 SVGAGI (reference sequence).

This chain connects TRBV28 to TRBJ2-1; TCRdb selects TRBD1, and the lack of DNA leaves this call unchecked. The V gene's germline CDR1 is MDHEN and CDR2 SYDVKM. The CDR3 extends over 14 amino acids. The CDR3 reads CASDFGQGGNEQFF.

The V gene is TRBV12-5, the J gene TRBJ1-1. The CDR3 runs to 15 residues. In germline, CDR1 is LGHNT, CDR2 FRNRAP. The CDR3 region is CASGLAPSPNTEAFF.

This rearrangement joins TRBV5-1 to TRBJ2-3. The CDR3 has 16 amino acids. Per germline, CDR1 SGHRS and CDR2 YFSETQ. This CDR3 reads CASSLESYISTDTQYF.

Here the CDR3 reads CSVTQDNNYGYTF. The chain carries TRBV29-1 and TRBJ1-2. Germline loops: CDR1 SQVTM, CDR2 ANQGSEA. CDR3 size: 13 residues.

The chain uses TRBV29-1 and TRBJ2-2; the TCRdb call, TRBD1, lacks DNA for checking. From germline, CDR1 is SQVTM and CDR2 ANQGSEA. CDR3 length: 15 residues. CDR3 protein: CSVGPGRMDTGELFF.

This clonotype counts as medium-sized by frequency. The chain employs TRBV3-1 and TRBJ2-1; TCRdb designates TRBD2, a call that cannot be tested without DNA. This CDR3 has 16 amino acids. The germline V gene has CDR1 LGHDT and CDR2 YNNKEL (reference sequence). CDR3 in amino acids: CASSRARGHTYNEQFF.

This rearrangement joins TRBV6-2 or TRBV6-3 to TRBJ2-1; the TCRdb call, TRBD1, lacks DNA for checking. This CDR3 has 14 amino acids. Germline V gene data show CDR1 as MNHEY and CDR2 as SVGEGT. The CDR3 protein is CASTKGQAFNEQFF.

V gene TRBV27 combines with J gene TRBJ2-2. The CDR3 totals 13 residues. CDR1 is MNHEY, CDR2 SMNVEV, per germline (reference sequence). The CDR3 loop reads CASFGFGTGELFF.

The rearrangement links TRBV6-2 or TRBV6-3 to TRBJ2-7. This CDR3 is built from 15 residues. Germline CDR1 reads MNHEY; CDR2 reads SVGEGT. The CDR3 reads CASSYNDQEAYEQYF.

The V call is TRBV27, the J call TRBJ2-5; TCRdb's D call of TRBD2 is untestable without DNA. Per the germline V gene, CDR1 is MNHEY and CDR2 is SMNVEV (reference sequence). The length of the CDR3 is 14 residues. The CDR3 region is CASSTWTSPETQYF.

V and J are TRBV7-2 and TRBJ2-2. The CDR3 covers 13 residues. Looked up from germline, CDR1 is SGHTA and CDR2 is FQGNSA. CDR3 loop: CASSLVGAGELFF.

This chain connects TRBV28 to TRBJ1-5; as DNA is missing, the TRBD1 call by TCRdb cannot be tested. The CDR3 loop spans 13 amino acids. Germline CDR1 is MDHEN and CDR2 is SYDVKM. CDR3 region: CASSFGRGQPQHF. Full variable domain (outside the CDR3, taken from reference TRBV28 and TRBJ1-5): DVKVTQSSRYLVKRTGEKVFLECVQDMDHENMFWYRQDPGLGLRLIYFSYDVKMKEKGDIPEGYSVSREKKERFSLILESASTNQTSMYLCASSFGRGQPQHFGDGTRLSIL.

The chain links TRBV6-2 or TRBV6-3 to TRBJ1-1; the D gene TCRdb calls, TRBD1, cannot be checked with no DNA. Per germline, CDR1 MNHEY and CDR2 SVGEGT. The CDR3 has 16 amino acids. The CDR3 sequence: CASSYLPGATNTEAFF.

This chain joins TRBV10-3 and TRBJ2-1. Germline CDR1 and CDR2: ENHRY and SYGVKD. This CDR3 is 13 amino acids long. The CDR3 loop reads CAISDPDLVKQFF.

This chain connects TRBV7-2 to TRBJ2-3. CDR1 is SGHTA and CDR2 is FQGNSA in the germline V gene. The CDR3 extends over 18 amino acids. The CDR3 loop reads CASHLNDRVYSSTDTQYF. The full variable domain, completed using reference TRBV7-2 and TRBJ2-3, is GAGVSQSPSNKVTEKGKDVELRCDPISGHTALYWYRQSLGQGLEFLIYFQGNSAPDKSGLPSDRFSAERTGGSVSTLTIQRTQQEDSAVYLCASHLNDRVYSSTDTQYFGPGTRLTVL.

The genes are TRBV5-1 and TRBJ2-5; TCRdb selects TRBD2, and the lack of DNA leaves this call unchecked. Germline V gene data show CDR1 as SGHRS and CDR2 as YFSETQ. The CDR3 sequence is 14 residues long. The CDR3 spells CASSSGLEQETQYF. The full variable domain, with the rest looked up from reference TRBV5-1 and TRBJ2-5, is KAGVTQTPRYLIKTRGQQVTLSCSPISGHRSVSWYQQTPGQGLQFLFEYFSETQRNKGNFPGRFSGRQFSNSRSEMNVSTLELGDSALYLCASSSGLEQETQYFGPGTRLLVL.

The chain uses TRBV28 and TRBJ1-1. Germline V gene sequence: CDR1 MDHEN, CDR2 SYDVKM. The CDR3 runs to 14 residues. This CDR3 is CASSFNRMNTEAFF.

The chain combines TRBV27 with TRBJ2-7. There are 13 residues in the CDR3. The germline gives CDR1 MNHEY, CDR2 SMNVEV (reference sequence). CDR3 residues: CASRVASSYEQYF.